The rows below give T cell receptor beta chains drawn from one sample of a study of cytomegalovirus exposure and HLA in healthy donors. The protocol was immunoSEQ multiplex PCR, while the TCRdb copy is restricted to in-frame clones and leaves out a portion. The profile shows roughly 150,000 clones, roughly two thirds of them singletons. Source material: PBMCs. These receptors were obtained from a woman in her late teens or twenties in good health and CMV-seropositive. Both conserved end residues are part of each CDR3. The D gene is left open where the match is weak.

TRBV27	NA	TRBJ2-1	CASSLRAGNEQFF
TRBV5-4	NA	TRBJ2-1	CASSLARLVRGNEQFF
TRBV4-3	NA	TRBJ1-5	CASSLSVGDGNQPQHF
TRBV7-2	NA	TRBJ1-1	CASSLQGKAEAFF
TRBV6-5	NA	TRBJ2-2	CASSYSQGSDTGELFF
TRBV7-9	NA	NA	CASRLTPGYEQYF
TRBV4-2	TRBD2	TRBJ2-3	CASSQESGGASTQYF
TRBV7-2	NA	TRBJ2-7	CASSETSYEQYF
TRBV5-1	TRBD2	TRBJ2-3	CASSLAGGAPDTQYF
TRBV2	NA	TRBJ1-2	CASRYTGLPEAPF
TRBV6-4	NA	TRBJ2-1	CASSPRSGDYNEQFF
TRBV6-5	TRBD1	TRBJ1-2	CASSRDRGRETF
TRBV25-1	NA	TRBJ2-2	CASFRGELFF
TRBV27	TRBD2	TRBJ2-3	CASRGTGGNPQYF
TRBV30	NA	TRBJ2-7	CAWSARGDEQYF
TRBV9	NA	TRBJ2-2	CASSVGNTAGELFF
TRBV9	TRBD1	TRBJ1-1	CASSETRDRGRTEAFF
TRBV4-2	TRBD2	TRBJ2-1	CASSHSRLAGAYNEQFF
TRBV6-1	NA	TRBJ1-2	CASSPANRANYGYTF
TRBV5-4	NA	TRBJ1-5	CASSLGVNQPQHF
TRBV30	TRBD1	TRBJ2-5	CALSGGETQYF
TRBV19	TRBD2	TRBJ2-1	CASSMGVWTSGDNYNEQFF
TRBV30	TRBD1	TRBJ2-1	CAWSVGQGIDEQFF
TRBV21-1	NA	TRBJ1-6	CASSKVKVEVPTVNSPLHF
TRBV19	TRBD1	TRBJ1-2	CASNTGEAGYTF
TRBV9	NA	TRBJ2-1	CASSVGGTVEQFF
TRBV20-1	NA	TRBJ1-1	CSAAPGYEAFF
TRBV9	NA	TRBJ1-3	CASSGLLSGNTIYF
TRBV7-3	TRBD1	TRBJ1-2	CASSLTGQVFDGYTF
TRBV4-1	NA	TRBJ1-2	CASSQVYRGGDGYTF
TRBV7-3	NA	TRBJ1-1	CASSLDGAGISF
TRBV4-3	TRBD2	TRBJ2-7	CASSQGEGLPYEQYF